The sample holds one count of the clone carrying this TCR beta chain. Its antigen is unidentified. Measured with immunoSEQ multiplex PCR; TCRdb has only the in-frame clones, and not every one. The table includes 55,000 to 70,000 clones, about nine tenths detected once. This sample is drawn from a study of a mutant IDH1 vaccine in newly diagnosed glioma. As for time point: week 11, during vaccination. Vaccinated patients received 300 ug of mutant IDH1 20-mer peptide per dose, with topical imiquimod. This CDR3 spans 15 amino acids. V was trimmed by 5 bases and J by 1 base, leaving 14 bases between them. Germline values: CDR1 SGHNT, CDR2 YENEEA.

The chain uses TRBV11-3 and TRBJ1-1; D is undetermined. The TCR was taken from a man aged 35 to 55 with glioma. Sequenced material: PBMCs, taken from a glioma patient whose treatment included an IDH1 peptide vaccine. The CDR3 region has the DNA TGTGCCAGCAGCCCCCGCGGCAGCTCGAACACTGAAGCTTTCTTT. Translating gives CASSPRGSSNTEAFF.